What follows is one TCR beta chain and its context. Its specificity is not known. TCRdb's copy holds only in-frame clones and misses some; the assay was immunoSEQ multiplex PCR. The data show about 76,000 clones, around four fifths seen once. The data derive from a study of identifying expanded T cells in peripheral blood. Points from the study as a whole: Clone count variance between roughly two-week samples rose with total template count. Differentially abundant clones: about 1.3 between replicates, 16.4 at roughly 13 days, 19 to 20 at four.

No infections or other immune events were documented during collection. The sequenced material came from blood. This clonotype was sampled from a person aged 18 to 75 in good health.

The CDR3 loop is CASSFTWTGGFSYEQYF. In nucleotides, the CDR3 is TGTGCCAGCAGTTTTACCTGGACAGGGGGCTTCTCCTACGAGCAGTACTTC. The chain carries TRBV28 and TRBJ2-7; 11 nucleotides agree with TRBD1. The CDR3 runs to 17 residues. The V segment lost 3 bases and the J segment 0 bases; nucleotides outside the gene matches: 7. Germline CDR1 is MDHEN and CDR2 is SYDVKM.